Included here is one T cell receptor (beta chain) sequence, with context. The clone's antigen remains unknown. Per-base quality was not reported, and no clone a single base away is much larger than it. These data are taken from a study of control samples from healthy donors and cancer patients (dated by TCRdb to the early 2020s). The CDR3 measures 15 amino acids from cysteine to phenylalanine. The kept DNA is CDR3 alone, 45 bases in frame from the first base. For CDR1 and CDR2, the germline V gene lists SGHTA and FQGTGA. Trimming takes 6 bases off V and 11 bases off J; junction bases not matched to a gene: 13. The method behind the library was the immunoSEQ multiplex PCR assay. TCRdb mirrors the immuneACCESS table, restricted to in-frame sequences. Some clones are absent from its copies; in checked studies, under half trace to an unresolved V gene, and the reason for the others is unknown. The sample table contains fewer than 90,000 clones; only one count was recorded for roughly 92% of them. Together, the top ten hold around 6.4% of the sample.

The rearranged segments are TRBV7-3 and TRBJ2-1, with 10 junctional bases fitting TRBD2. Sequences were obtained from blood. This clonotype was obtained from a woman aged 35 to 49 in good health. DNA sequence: TGTGCCAGCAGTAAGGGGGCTAGCGGGGGCCAAAAGCAGTTCTTC. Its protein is CASSKGASGGQKQFF.